A selection of T cell receptor beta chains follows, all from one sample in a study of T-cell memory formation after mild COVID-19. TCRdb called the 5' RACE reads again in MiXCR, with one record for every CDR3 protein. The table lists about 82,000 distinct CDR3 sequences, less than 15% of them singletons, with roughly a quarter in the top ten. Sequencing input: PBMCs or a T cell subset sorted from them (not recorded which). The receptors come from an adult woman who had mild COVID-19 (a few samples of this study predate the infection). Cell type and time point are not known. Both conserved end residues are part of each CDR3. D genes are given only for firm matches. The size field is filled for only some rows; it gives once, few, many or a size class.

j_call d_call v_call clone_size cdr3_nt cdr3_aa
TRBJ1-2 NA TRBV11-2 NA TGTGCCAGCAGCCCAGAGGGTGGGGGCTACCTCTATGGCTACACCTTC CASSPEGGGYLYGYTF
TRBJ1-2 NA TRBV27 once TGTGCCACCCGTCTGGGGGGCTCAAACTATGGCTACACCTTC CATRLGGSNYGYTF
TRBJ2-7 NA TRBV6-2/TRBV6-3 once TGTGCCAGCAGTTACGCCAGGGATCGTTACGAGCAGTACTTC CASSYARDRYEQYF
TRBJ2-7 TRBD1 TRBV7-8 medium-sized TGTGCCAGCAGCCCCGGGACAGCCGACGAGCAGTACTTC CASSPGTADEQYF
TRBJ2-5 NA TRBV12-3/TRBV12-4 NA TGTGCCAGCAGTTTAGGGCGGGTGCAAGAGACCCAGTACTTC CASSLGRVQETQYF
TRBJ1-2 NA TRBV12-3/TRBV12-4 NA TGTGCCAGCAGTTACCGGGTTTACAGCCGAGCTAACTATGGCTACACCTTC CASSYRVYSRANYGYTF
TRBJ1-5 NA TRBV13 NA TGTGCCAGCAGCCAAGGTCGGGGTTTGACGCAGCCCCAGCATTTT CASSQGRGLTQPQHF
TRBJ2-1 TRBD2 TRBV4-1 many TGCGCCAGCAGCCAAGAAAACCGGGGAGGGGCGTCTCAGTTCTTC CASSQENRGGASQFF
TRBJ2-7 TRBD2 TRBV4-1 NA TGCGCCAGCAGCCAAGATCGACTAGCGGGGGCCTACGAGCAGTACTTC CASSQDRLAGAYEQYF
TRBJ2-7 NA TRBV29-1 few TGCAGCGTTGAAGTAGAAGACGTACCCTACGAGCAGTACTTC CSVEVEDVPYEQYF
TRBJ1-2 TRBD1 TRBV5-1 NA TGCGCCAGCAGCTTGAGGGGGACAGGGGAGATTTATGGCTACACCTTC CASSLRGTGEIYGYTF
TRBJ1-5 NA TRBV7-2 few TGTGCCAGCAGCTTATGGGGCTCTAGCAATCAGCCCCAGCATTTT CASSLWGSSNQPQHF
TRBJ2-7 TRBD2 TRBV12-3/TRBV12-4 few TGTGCCAGCAGTTCCCCCGTTAGCGGGGGGCTTACCATCTACGAGCAGTACTTC CASSSPVSGGLTIYEQYF
TRBJ2-5 TRBD1 TRBV12-3/TRBV12-4 few TGTGCCAGCACGGACAGGGAGGAGACCCAGTACTTC CASTDREETQYF
TRBJ2-5 NA TRBV11-2 NA TGTGCCAGCGAGGAAAACCAAGAGACCCAGTACTTC CASEENQETQYF
TRBJ1-1 NA TRBV6-5 NA TGTGCCAGCAGAACCAGGGGAGGCATGAACACTGAAGCTTTCTTT CASRTRGGMNTEAFF
TRBJ2-5 NA TRBV3-1 few TGTGCCAGCAGCCACGGGTGGCAAGAGACCCAGTACTTC CASSHGWQETQYF